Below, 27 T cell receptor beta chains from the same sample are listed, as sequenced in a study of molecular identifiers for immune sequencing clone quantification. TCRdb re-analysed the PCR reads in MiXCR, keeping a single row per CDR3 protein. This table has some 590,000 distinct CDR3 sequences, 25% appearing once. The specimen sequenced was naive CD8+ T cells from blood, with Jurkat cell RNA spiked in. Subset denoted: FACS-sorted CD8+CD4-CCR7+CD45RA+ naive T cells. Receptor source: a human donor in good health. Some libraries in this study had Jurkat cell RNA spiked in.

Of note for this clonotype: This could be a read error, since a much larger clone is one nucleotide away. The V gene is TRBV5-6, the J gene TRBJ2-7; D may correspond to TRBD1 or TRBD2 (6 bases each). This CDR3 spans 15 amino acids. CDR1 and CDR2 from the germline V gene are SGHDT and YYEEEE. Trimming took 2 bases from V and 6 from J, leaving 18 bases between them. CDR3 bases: TGTGCCAGCAGCTTTGGAGGGGGTGCTAGCTTCGAGCAGTACTTC. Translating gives CASSFGGGASFEQYF.

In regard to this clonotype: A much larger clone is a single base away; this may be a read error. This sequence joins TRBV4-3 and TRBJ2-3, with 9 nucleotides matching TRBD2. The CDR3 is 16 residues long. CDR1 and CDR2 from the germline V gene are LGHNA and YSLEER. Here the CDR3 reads CAGSQDWLAGTNTQYF. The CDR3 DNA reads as TGCGCCGGCAGCCAAGATTGGCTAGCGGGGACTAATACGCAGTATTTT.

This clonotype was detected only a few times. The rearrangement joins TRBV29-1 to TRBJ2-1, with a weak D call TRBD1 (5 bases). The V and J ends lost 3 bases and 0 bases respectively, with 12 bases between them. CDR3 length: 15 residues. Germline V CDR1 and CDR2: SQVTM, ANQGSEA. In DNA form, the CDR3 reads TGCAGCGTTGAGGTCGACAGCAGCTCCTACAATGAGCAGTTCTTC. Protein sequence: CSVEVDSSSYNEQFF.

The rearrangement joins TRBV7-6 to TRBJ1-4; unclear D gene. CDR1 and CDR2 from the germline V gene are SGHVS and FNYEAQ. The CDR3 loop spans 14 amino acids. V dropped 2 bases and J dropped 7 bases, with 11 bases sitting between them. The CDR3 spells CASSLQGFGEKLFF. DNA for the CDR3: TGTGCCAGCAGCTTACAAGGGTTTGGTGAAAAACTGTTTTTT.

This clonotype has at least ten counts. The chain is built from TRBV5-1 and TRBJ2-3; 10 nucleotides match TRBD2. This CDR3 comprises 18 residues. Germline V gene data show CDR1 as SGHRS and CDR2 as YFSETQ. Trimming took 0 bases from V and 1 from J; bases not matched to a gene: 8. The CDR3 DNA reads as TGCGCCAGCAGCTTGGAAACTAGCGGGGTTTGGGGCACAGATACGCAGTATTTT. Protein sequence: CASSLETSGVWGTDTQYF.

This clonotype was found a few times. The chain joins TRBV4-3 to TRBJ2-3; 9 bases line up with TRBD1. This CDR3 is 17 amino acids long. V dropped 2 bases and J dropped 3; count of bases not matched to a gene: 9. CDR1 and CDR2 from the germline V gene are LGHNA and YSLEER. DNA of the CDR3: TGCGCCAGCAGCCAAACCGGGACAGGGTGGTTGACAGATACGCAGTATTTT. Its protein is CASSQTGTGWLTDTQYF.

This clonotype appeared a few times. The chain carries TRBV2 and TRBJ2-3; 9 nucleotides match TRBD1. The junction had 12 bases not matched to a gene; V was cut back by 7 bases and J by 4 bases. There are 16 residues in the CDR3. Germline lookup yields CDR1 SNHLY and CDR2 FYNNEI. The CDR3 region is CASIRGQGDRPDTQYF. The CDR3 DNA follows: TGTGCCAGCATCCGGGGACAGGGTGATCGTCCAGATACGCAGTATTTT.

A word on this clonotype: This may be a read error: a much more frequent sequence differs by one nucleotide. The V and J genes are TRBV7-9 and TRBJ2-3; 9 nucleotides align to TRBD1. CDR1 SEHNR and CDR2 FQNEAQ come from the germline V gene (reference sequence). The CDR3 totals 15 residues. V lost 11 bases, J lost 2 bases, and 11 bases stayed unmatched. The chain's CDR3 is CAGTLGQGNTDTQYF. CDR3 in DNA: TGTGCCGGCACCCTGGGACAGGGAAACACAGATACGCAGTATTTT.

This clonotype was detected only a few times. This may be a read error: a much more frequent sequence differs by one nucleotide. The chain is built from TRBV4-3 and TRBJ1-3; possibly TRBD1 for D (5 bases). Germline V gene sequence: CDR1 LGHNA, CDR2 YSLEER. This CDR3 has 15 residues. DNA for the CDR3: TGCGCCAGCAGCCAACAGAGGGGATCTGGAAGCACCATATATTTT. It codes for CASSQQRGSGSTIYF.

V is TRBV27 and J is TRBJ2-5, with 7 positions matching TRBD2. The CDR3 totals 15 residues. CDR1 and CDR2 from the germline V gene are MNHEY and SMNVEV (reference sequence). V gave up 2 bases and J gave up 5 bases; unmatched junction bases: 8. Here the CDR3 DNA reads TGTGCCAGCAGTTTAGGCGGGAGTATTTGGGAGACCCAGTACTTC. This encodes CASSLGGSIWETQYF.

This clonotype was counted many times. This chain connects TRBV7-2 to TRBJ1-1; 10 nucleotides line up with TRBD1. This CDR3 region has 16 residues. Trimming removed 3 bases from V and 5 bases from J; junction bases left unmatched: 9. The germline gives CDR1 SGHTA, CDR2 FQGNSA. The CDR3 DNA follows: TGTGCCAGCAGCTTTCTCTTCGGGACAGGGGCGACTGAAGCTTTCTTT. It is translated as CASSFLFGTGATEAFF.

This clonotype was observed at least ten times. DNA of the CDR3: TGTGCCAGCAGCTTATTAACGGGCGGGAATGAAGCTTTCTTT. Translated: CASSLLTGGNEAFF. The V call is TRBV7-9, the J call TRBJ1-1; the D is unclear. The V gene's germline CDR1 is SEHNR and CDR2 FQNEAQ (reference sequence). The CDR3 runs 14 residues. V gave up 2 bases and J gave up 7 bases, with 14 bases separating them.

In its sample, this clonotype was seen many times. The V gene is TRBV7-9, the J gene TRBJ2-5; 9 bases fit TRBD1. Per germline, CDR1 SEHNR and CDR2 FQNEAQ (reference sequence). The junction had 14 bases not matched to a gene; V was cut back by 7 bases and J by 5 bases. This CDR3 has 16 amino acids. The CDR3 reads CASTPLIRDRAETQYF. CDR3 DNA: TGTGCCAGCACTCCTCTCATCCGGGACAGGGCGGAGACCCAGTACTTC.

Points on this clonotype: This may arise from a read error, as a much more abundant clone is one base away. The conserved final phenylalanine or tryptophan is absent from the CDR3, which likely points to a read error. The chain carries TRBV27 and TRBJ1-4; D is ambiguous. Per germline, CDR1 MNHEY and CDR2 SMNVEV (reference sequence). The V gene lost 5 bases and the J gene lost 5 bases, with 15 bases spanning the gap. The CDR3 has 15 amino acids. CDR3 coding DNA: TGTGCCAGCAGTCCATCAAGCAACTTGAATGAAAAACTGTTTCTT. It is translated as CASSPSSNLNEKLFL.

The CDR3 protein is CATSDLNRGHTGELFF. The CDR3 DNA reads TGTGCCACCAGTGATTTGAACAGGGGTCACACCGGGGAGCTGTTTTTT. This rearrangement joins TRBV24-1 to TRBJ2-2, with TRBD1 matching 7 bases. The CDR3 spans 16 residues. J lost 3 bases, V lost 0 bases, and 3 bases had no gene match. Germline loops: CDR1 KGHDR, CDR2 SFDVKD.

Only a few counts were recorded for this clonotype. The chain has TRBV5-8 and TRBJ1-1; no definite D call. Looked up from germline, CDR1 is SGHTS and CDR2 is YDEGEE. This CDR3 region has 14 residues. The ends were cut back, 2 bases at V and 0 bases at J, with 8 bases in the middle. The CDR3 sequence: CASSFETMNTEAFF. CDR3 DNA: TGTGCCAGCAGCTTCGAAACGATGAACACTGAAGCTTTCTTT. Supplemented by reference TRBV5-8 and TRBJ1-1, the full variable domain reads EAGVTQSPTHLIKTRGQQATLRCSPISGHTSVYWYQQALGLGLQFLLWYDEGEERNRGNFPPRFSGRQFPNYSSELNVNALELEDSALYLCASSFETMNTEAFFGQGTRLTVV.

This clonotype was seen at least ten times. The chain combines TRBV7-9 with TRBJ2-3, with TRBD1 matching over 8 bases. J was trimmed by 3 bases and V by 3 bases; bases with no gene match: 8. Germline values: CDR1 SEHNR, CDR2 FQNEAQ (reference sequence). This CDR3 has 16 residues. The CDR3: CASSFPDRDVTDTQYF. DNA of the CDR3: TGTGCCAGCAGCTTTCCGGACAGGGATGTGACAGATACGCAGTATTTT.

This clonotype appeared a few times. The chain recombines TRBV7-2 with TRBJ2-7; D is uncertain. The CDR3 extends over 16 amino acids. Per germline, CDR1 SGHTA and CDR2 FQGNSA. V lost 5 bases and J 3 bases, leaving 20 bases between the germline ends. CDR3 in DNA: TGTGCCAGCAGCGATAGTCTGGGGATAGGCTACTACGAGCAGTACTTC. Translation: CASSDSLGIGYYEQYF.

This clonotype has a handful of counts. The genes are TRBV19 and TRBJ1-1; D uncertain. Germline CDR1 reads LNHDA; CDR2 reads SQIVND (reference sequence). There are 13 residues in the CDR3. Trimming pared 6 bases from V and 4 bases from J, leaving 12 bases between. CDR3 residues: CASSRTGITEAFF. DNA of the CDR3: TGTGCCAGTAGCCGGACTGGAATCACTGAAGCTTTCTTT.

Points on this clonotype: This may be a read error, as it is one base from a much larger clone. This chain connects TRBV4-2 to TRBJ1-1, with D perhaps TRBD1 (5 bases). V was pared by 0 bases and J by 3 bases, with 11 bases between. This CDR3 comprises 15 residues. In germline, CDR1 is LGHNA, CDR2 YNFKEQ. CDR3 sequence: CASSQDWGWDTEAFF. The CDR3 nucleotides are TGTGCCAGCAGCCAAGATTGGGGCTGGGACACTGAAGCTTTCTTT.

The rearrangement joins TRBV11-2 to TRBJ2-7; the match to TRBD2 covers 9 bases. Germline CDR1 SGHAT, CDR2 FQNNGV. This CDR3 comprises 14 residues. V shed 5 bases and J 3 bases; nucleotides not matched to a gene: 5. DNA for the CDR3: TGTGCCAGCAGCCTCGCTAGCGGGGTCTACGAGCAGTACTTC. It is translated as CASSLASGVYEQYF.

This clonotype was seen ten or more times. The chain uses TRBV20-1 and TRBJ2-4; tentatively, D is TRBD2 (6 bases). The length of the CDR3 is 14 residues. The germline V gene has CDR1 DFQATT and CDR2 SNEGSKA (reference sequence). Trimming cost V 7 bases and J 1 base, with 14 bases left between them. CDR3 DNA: TGCAGTGGGACTAAGGAGGGGGCCAAAAACATTCAGTACTTC. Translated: CSGTKEGAKNIQYF.

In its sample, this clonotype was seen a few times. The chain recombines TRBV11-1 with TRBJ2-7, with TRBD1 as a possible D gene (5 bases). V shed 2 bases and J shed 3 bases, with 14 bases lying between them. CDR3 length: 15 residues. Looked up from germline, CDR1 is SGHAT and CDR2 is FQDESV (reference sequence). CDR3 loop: CASSLWQGSNYEQYF. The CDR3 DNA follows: TGTGCCAGCAGCTTATGGCAGGGAAGTAACTACGAGCAGTACTTC.

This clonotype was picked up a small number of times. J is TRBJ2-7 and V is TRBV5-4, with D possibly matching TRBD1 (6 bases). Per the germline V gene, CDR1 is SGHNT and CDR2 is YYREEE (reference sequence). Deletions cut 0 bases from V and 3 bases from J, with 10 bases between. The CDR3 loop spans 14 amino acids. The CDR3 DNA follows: TGTGCCAGCAGCTTGGGGGACACCAACTACGAGCAGTACTTC. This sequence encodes CASSLGDTNYEQYF.

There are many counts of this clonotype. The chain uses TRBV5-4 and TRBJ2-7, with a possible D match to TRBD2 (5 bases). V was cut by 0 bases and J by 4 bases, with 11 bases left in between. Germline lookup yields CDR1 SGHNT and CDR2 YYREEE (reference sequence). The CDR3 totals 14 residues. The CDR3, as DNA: TGTGCCAGCAGCTTGGGCCTAGCTACGTACGAGCAGTACTTC. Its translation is CASSLGLATYEQYF.

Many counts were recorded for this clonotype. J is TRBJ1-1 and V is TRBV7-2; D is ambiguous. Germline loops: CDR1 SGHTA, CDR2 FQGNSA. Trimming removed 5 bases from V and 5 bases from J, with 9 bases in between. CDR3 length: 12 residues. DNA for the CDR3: TGTGCCAGCAGCACCCTTCAAACTGAAGCTTTCTTT. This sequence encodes CASSTLQTEAFF. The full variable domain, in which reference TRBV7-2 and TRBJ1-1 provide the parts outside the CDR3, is GAGVSQSPSNKVTEKGKDVELRCDPISGHTALYWYRQSLGQGLEFLIYFQGNSAPDKSGLPSDRFSAERTGGSVSTLTIQRTQQEDSAVYLCASSTLQTEAFFGQGTRLTVV.

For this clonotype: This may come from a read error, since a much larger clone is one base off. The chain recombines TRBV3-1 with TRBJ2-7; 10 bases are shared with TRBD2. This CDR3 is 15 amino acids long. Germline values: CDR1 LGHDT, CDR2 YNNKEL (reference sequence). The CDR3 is CASSQVLAGYYEQCF. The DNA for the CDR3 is TGTGCCAGCAGCCAAGTACTAGCGGGATATTACGAGCAGTGCTTC.